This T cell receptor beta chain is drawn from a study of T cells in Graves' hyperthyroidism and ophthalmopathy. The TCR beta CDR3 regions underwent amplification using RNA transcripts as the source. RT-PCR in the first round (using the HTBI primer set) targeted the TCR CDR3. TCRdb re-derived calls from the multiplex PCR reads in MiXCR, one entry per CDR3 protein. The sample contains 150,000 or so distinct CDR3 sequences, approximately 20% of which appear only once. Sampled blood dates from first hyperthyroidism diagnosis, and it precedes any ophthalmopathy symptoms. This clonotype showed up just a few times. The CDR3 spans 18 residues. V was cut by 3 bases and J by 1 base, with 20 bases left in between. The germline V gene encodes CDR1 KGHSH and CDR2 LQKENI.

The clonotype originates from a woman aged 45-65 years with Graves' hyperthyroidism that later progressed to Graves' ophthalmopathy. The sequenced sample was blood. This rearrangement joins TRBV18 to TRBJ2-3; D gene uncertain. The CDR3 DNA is TGTGCCAGCTCACCTACCCCCCTAGGCGGAGTGGGCACAGATACGCAGTATTTT. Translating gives CASSPTPLGGVGTDTQYF.